This T cell receptor beta chain is drawn from a study of a mutant IDH1 vaccine in newly diagnosed glioma. As for the study in general: Previous care, which was radiotherapy, temozolomide, or both, most often involved both. Broader study findings: Evidence of vaccine-induced immune responses was documented in approximately 93% of patients.

Method: immunoSEQ multiplex PCR; TCRdb's copy keeps in-frame clones and lacks some. This repertoire shows 65,000 to 85,000 clones, around 84% found once; its top ten account for roughly 2%. The sample's time point: week 35, safety follow-up. A 20-mer mutant IDH1 peptide at 300 ug was injected subcutaneously with topical imiquimod. Patients came in for eight vaccinations, in weeks 1, 3, 5, 7, 11, 15, 19 and 23. Germline values: CDR1 GTSNPN, CDR2 SVGIG (reference sequence). This CDR3 has 13 amino acids. Trimming cost V 4 bases and J 0 bases, with 9 bases left between them. Remarks on this clone: Its antigen is unknown.

This receptor was taken from a man aged 30 to 45 with glioma. The genes are TRBV30 and TRBJ1-1; perhaps TRBD1 as D (5 bases). The source material was PBMCs, sampled from a glioma patient whose treatment included an IDH1 peptide vaccine. Here the CDR3 DNA reads TGTGCCTGGAAGGGGTCGATGAACACTGAAGCTTTCTTT. It codes for CAWKGSMNTEAFF.